Reported below is one T cell receptor (beta chain). Its antigen target is currently unknown. No base quality values were provided; no much bigger clone lies one nucleotide off. The run used an Illumina HiSeq 1500. The public sequencing data were trimmed at Q25 with fastp and processed into clonotypes with MiXCR by TCRdb, which kept only in-frame beta chains. Records with the same CDR3 protein are collapsed into one entry carrying the most frequent genes and DNA. The sample has around 750,000 distinct CDR3 sequences on record, about 30% of them singletons. The ten biggest clones cover under 15% of the sample. This sample is drawn from a study of T cell repertoires in cytomegalovirus infection (dated by TCRdb to about 2019). Study-level background: Recently identified HLA-C-restricted CMV epitopes, whose presentation resists viral immunomodulation, were targeted by peptide stimulations together with well-studied HLA-B-restricted epitopes. Because public TCR beta signatures pointed to carriage of CMV infection together with the matching HLA type, the HLA type of each donor mattered for the analysis. What the authors observed across the whole study: In both this cohort and an independent roughly 400-donor cohort, the cumulative frequency of public TCR beta family members distinguished carriers of CMV infection plus the relevant HLA type. The ex vivo response was dominated by HLA-C-restricted CMV-specific TCR beta clonotypes, which also provided the single most frequent clonotype in two of eight donors.

The meaning of the sample's treatment or condition label: in vitro stimulation with specific CMV peptide epitopes to enrich CMV-specific T cells. V is clipped by 1 base and J by 0 bases, and the sequence between their germline boundaries is 10 bases long. CDR1 MNHNS and CDR2 SASEGT were looked up in the germline V gene. The CDR3 holds 16 amino acids from the cysteine to the phenylalanine. The only DNA kept is the CDR3, 48 bases in frame from the first base. This clonotype originated in a human donor in good health (CMV status not recorded). Some clones in this sample may be carry-over from other donors' samples. The sequences come from cultured CD8+ T cells from PBMCs, collected from culture after CMV antigen stimulation. The rearrangement combines TRBV6-1 with TRBJ2-1, with the D call perhaps TRBD1 or TRBD2, as 6 bases match in each case. The nucleotide sequence reads as follows: TGTGCCAGCAGTGAAGAGGGGGGCCGCTCCTACAATGAGCAGTTCTTC. It is translated as CASSEEGGRSYNEQFF.